This entry lists 17 T cell receptor beta chains sequenced from one sample in a study of tumor-infiltrating lymphocytes in localized non-small cell lung cancer. Profiling relied on immunoSEQ multiplex PCR, and the TCRdb table lists in-frame clones only, not all of them. The sample lists some 15,000 clones; roughly 73% were seen once. The specimen sequenced was lung tumor tissue. These receptors were collected from a human donor with non-small cell lung cancer.

This chain links TRBV11-2 with TRBJ2-7; weak D call: TRBD1 (5 bases). Trimming pared 7 bases from V and 0 bases from J, leaving 13 bases between. Germline V gene data show CDR1 as SGHAT and CDR2 as FQNNGV. The CDR3 runs 14 residues. The CDR3 DNA is TGTGCCAGCACTGCAGGGATGAGCTCCTACGAGCAGTACTTC. Translated: CASTAGMSSYEQYF.

V is TRBV7-6 and J is TRBJ2-1; 7 bases are shared with TRBD1. The germline CDR1 and CDR2 sequences are SGHVS and FNYEAQ. V was pared by 2 bases and J by 7 bases, with 5 bases of the junction left unmatched. CDR3 size: 14 residues. CDR3 sequence (DNA): TGTGCCAGCAGCTTACCTACACAGGGGAATGAGCAGTTCTTC. This sequence encodes CASSLPTQGNEQFF. Together with reference TRBV7-6 and TRBJ2-1, the CDR3 gives the full variable domain: GAGVSQSPRYKVTKRGQDVALRCDPISGHVSLYWYRQALGQGPEFLTYFNYEAQQDKSGLPNDRFSAERPEGSISTLTIQRTEQRDSAMYRCASSLPTQGNEQFFGPGTRLTVL.

This clone was detected only once. The chain is built from TRBV18 and TRBJ2-7; D not resolved. V was trimmed by 3 bases and J by 5 bases, leaving 14 bases between them. Germline V gives CDR1 KGHSH, CDR2 LQKENI. CDR3 length: 14 residues. The CDR3 loop is CASSPSRTVDEQYF. CDR3 sequence (DNA): TGTGCCAGCTCACCCTCCAGAACCGTAGACGAGCAGTACTTC.

V is TRBV19 and J is TRBJ1-4; D call uncertain. From germline, CDR1 is LNHDA and CDR2 SQIVND (reference sequence). Trimming took off 0 bases at V and 8 bases at J, with 10 bases between the two ends. This CDR3 has 14 amino acids. This CDR3 is CASSIEARGEKLFF. In nucleotides, the CDR3 is TGTGCCAGTAGTATAGAGGCTCGAGGGGAAAAACTGTTTTTT.

The chain employs TRBV4-1 and TRBJ1-1; D uncertain. There are 15 residues in the CDR3. Trimming removed 3 bases from V and 2 bases from J, with 13 bases in between. Looked up from germline, CDR1 is MGHRA and CDR2 is YSYEKL. The CDR3 coding sequence is TGCGCCAGCAGCCATCCTCGGGGTAGTAACACTGAAGCTTTCTTT. Translated: CASSHPRGSNTEAFF.

The chain has TRBV9 and TRBJ2-7, with TRBD1 matching 7 bases. Germline assignment: CDR1 SGDLS and CDR2 YYNGEE. Trimming at V came to 0 bases and at J to 2 bases, leaving 5 bases not matched to a gene. The CDR3 contains 15 residues. The CDR3 reads CASSVGAGGTYEQYF. Here the CDR3 DNA reads TGTGCCAGCAGCGTAGGGGCAGGGGGTACCTACGAGCAGTACTTC.

The chain links TRBV19 to TRBJ2-2, with D unresolved. CDR3 length: 12 amino acids. From germline, CDR1 is LNHDA and CDR2 SQIVND (reference sequence). Trimming stripped 8 bases from V and 6 bases from J, with 10 bases between. The CDR3 is CASAPRAGELFF. The CDR3 DNA follows: TGTGCCAGTGCCCCCCGCGCCGGGGAGCTGTTTTTT.

This clone was picked up a small number of times. CDR3: CASSENRGVYGYTF. DNA for the CDR3: TGTGCCAGCAGTGAAAACAGGGGTGTCTATGGCTACACCTTC. The chain recombines TRBV6-1 with TRBJ1-2; 7 bases match TRBD1. The V gene's germline CDR1 is MNHNS and CDR2 SASEGT. The CDR3 has 14 amino acids. J gave up 4 bases and V 2 bases, and 4 bases lay outside the gene matches.

The CDR3, as DNA: TGCGCCAGCAGCTTGGCCACTACAGGGGATGGCTACACCTTC. Its translation is CASSLATTGDGYTF. The gene calls are TRBV5-1 and TRBJ1-2; TRBD1 matches at 7 bases. This CDR3 contains 14 residues. The ends lost 0 bases at V and 6 bases at J; junction bases unmatched: 5. Germline lookup yields CDR1 SGHRS and CDR2 YFSETQ.

This clone was counted a few times. The chain employs TRBV27 and TRBJ1-2, with D tentatively TRBD1 (5 bases). Germline V gene sequence: CDR1 MNHEY, CDR2 SMNVEV (reference sequence). V lost 4 bases to trimming and J lost 5 bases, with 17 bases between them. The CDR3 runs 15 residues. Here the CDR3 reads CASSWDSPLVYGYTF. The CDR3 DNA sequence: TGTGCCAGCAGTTGGGACTCACCACTCGTATATGGCTACACCTTC.

This clone was detected a few times. This chain's CDR3 is CASSLWPLTGGFPYEQYF. The DNA of the CDR3 is TGCGCCAGCAGCTTGTGGCCTCTTACAGGGGGCTTTCCCTACGAGCAGTACTTC. V gene TRBV5-1 combines with J gene TRBJ2-7, with TRBD1 matching over 9 bases. This CDR3 has 18 residues. Trimming took 1 base from V and 2 from J; bases not matched to a gene: 13. Looked up from germline, CDR1 is SGHRS and CDR2 is YFSETQ.

The chain combines TRBV10-1 with TRBJ1-2, with D hard to call. Trimming cost V 0 bases and J 2 bases, with 4 bases left between them. Per the germline V gene, CDR1 is WNHNN and CDR2 is SYGVQD (reference sequence). The CDR3 consists of 13 residues. The CDR3 DNA is TGCGCCAGCAGTGAGTCGCAGAACTATGGCTACACCTTC. Protein: CASSESQNYGYTF.

V gene TRBV5-6 combines with J gene TRBJ2-5; D may be TRBD2 (6 bases). Germline values: CDR1 SGHDT, CDR2 YYEEEE. This CDR3 region has 13 residues. V lost 6 bases, J lost 3 bases, and 12 bases lay in between. The CDR3 DNA is TGTGCCAGCACCCTGGGGGGTGAAGAGACCCAGTACTTC. Translating gives CASTLGGEETQYF.

The chain is built from TRBV11-1 and TRBJ2-5; no clear D. The CDR3 length is 13 residues. CDR1 and CDR2 from the germline V gene are SGHAT and FQDESV (reference sequence). The germline V and J ends were trimmed by 4 bases and 0 bases, with 6 bases remaining between them. For the CDR3, the DNA is TGTGCCAGCAGCTACAGTTACCAAGAGACCCAGTACTTC. Its protein product is CASSYSYQETQYF. Filled out from reference TRBV11-1 and TRBJ2-5, the complete variable domain reads EAEVAQSPRYKITEKSQAVAFWCDPISGHATLYWYRQILGQGPELLVQFQDESVVDDSQLPKDRFSAERLKGVDSTLKIQPAELGDSAMYLCASSYSYQETQYFGPGTRLLVL.

About this clone itself: A read error may produce the germline difference seen at one junction end. This chain uses TRBV7-7 with TRBJ2-7, with D unclear. The CDR3 extends over 13 amino acids. Germline values: CDR1 SSHAT, CDR2 FNYEAQ (reference sequence). This CDR3 is CASSLQPTYEQYF. CDR3 in DNA: TGTGCTAGCAGCTTACAGCCAACCTACGAGCAGTACTTC.

V gene TRBV16 combines with J gene TRBJ1-6; D not certain. Trimming left V 6 bases short and J 0 bases short, with 15 bases between. The CDR3 length is 17 residues. CDR1 KGHSY and CDR2 FQNENV come from the germline V gene. DNA of the CDR3: TGTGCCAGCAGGTCGAATCGTGACCGCTCCTATAATTCACCCCTCCACTTT. This gives the protein CASRSNRDRSYNSPLHF.

The rearrangement uses TRBV2 and TRBJ2-7; possible D gene TRBD1, 6 bases. CDR1 SNHLY and CDR2 FYNNEI come from the germline V gene. The CDR3 has 13 amino acids. Trimming took off 7 bases at V and 3 bases at J, with 13 bases between the two ends. The CDR3 DNA sequence: TGTGCCAGCAACCTAAACAGGGACTACGAGCAGTACTTC. Translation gives CASNLNRDYEQYF.